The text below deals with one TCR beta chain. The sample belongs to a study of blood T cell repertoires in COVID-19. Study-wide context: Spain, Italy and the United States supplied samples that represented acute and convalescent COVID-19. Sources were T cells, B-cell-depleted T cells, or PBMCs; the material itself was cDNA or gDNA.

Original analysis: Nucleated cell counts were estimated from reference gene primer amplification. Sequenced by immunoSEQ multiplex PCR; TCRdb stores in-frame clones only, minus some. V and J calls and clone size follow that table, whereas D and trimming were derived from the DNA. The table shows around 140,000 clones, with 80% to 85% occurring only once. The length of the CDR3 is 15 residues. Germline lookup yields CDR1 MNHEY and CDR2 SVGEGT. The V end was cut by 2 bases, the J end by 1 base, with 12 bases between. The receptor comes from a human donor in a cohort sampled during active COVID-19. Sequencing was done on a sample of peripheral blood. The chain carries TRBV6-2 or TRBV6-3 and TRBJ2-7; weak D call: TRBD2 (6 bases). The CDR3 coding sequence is TGTGCCAGCAGTTACCCCGGGACTTTTTCCTACGAGCAGTACTTC. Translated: CASSYPGTFSYEQYF.